The rows below give T cell receptor beta chains drawn from one sample of a study of T cell responses to AZD1222 COVID-19 vaccine. Clones were read by immunoSEQ multiplex PCR, and TCRdb kept only the in-frame ones, dropping some. The data show 45,000 to 50,000 clones, with around nine tenths seen just once and about 5.4% held by the top ten. Here the sequenced sample was peripheral blood, taken 28 days after the second AZD1222 dose. The receptors were gathered from an adult who received the AZD1222 COVID-19 vaccine. The CDR3 runs from the conserved cysteine through the conserved F or W. D genes are given only for firm matches. Clone size is not always given. Where it is, it says once, few, many or a class for expanded clones.

d_call: NA; v_call: TRBV28; j_call: TRBJ2-2; clone_size: NA; cdr3_nt: TGTGCCAGCAGTTTATCTCCCACCGGGGAGCTGTTTTTT; cdr3_aa: CASSLSPTGELFF
d_call: NA; v_call: TRBV2; j_call: TRBJ2-7; clone_size: NA; cdr3_nt: TGTGCCAGCGCCACGTTCTCCTACGAGCAGTACTTC; cdr3_aa: CASATFSYEQYF
d_call: TRBD2; v_call: TRBV5-4; j_call: TRBJ2-5; clone_size: NA; cdr3_nt: TGTGCCAGCAGCCCATGGACTAGCGGGGGGGAGACCCAGTACTTC; cdr3_aa: CASSPWTSGGETQYF
d_call: NA; v_call: TRBV5-6; j_call: TRBJ2-1; clone_size: NA; cdr3_nt: TGTGCCAGCAGCTTTTACGGGAGAAGATCCTACAATGAGCAGTTCTTC; cdr3_aa: CASSFYGRRSYNEQFF
d_call: TRBD1; v_call: TRBV5-1; j_call: TRBJ1-1; clone_size: NA; cdr3_nt: TGCGCCAGCAGCGGAGGGACAGGAGTGAACACTGAAGCTTTCTTT; cdr3_aa: CASSGGTGVNTEAFF
d_call: NA; v_call: TRBV3-1/TRBV3-2; j_call: TRBJ1-4; clone_size: NA; cdr3_nt: TGTGCCAGCAGCCAAAGGGCGGGTTCTGAGGAAAAACTGTTTTTT; cdr3_aa: CASSQRAGSEEKLFF
d_call: NA; v_call: TRBV5-8; j_call: TRBJ2-3; clone_size: NA; cdr3_nt: TGTGCCAGCAGCTTCCGTCAAGATACGCAGTATTTT; cdr3_aa: CASSFRQDTQYF
d_call: TRBD2; v_call: TRBV20-1; j_call: TRBJ2-1; clone_size: once; cdr3_nt: TGCAGTGCAAGTAGCGGGACCAATGAGCAGTTCTTC; cdr3_aa: CSASSGTNEQFF
d_call: NA; v_call: TRBV15; j_call: TRBJ1-4; clone_size: NA; cdr3_nt: TGTGCCACCAGCAGAGTCTCAACTAATGAAAAACTGTTTTTT; cdr3_aa: CATSRVSTNEKLFF
d_call: NA; v_call: TRBV5-1; j_call: TRBJ1-2; clone_size: NA; cdr3_nt: TGCGCCAGCAGCTTGGCCTTAGGGGGTACGGCTGGCTACACCTTC; cdr3_aa: CASSLALGGTAGYTF
d_call: TRBD2; v_call: TRBV7-2; j_call: TRBJ2-1; clone_size: once; cdr3_nt: TGTGCCAGCAGTTCCGGCTGGACTAGTGTCGGCGATGAGCAGTTCTTC; cdr3_aa: CASSSGWTSVGDEQFF
d_call: NA; v_call: TRBV3-1/TRBV3-2; j_call: TRBJ1-2; clone_size: NA; cdr3_nt: TGTGCCAGCAGTACATCAGTCTTGGGCTACACCTTC; cdr3_aa: CASSTSVLGYTF
d_call: TRBD1; v_call: TRBV19; j_call: TRBJ1-2; clone_size: few; cdr3_nt: TGTGCCAGTAGCCAGCCGGGACAGGGGGCAGGCTATGGCTACACCTTC; cdr3_aa: CASSQPGQGAGYGYTF
d_call: NA; v_call: TRBV9; j_call: TRBJ2-6; clone_size: NA; cdr3_nt: TGTGCCAGCAGCGTATCATCTAGAGCTGGGGCCAACGTCCTGACTTTC; cdr3_aa: CASSVSSRAGANVLTF